The next 19 T cell receptor beta chains were all read from a single sample in a study of shared clonotypes between healthy human individuals. TCRdb keeps only in-frame clones here, not all; method: immunoSEQ multiplex PCR. The sample lists roughly 1,500,000 clones, 97% to 99% occurring once. Source material: naive CD4+ T cells sorted from blood. As to subset: CD45RA+ positively selected. These receptors came from a man between 25 and 39 years old in good health.

This clone has only one observation. The chain has TRBV10-1 and TRBJ2-7; perhaps TRBD1 as D (7 bases). CDR1 WNHNN and CDR2 SYGVQD come from the germline V gene (reference sequence). The V end was cut by 5 bases, the J end by 5 bases, with 10 bases between. The CDR3 totals 12 residues. CDR3 sequence reads: CASSSRGDEQYF. Here the CDR3 DNA reads TGCGCCAGCAGTTCCAGGGGGGACGAGCAGTACTTC.

In nucleotides, the CDR3 is TGTGCCTGGGAGATCGCGGGGACAGATACGCAGTATTTT. Translated: CAWEIAGTDTQYF. The V gene is TRBV30, the J gene TRBJ2-3; a weak D match, TRBD2 (6 bases). This CDR3 spans 13 amino acids. Trimming left V 5 bases short and J 3 bases short, with 12 bases between. Germline values: CDR1 GTSNPN, CDR2 SVGIG (reference sequence).

Regarding this clone: This specimen includes other DNA sequences encoding the same CDR3. The V and J genes are TRBV6-5 and TRBJ1-2, with D hard to call. Per the germline V gene, CDR1 is MNHEY and CDR2 is SVGAGI. The CDR3 totals 13 residues. V was trimmed by 2 bases and J by 2 bases, leaving 6 bases between them. The chain's CDR3 is CASSYAANYGYTF. CDR3 DNA sequence: TGTGCCAGCAGTTACGCAGCAAACTATGGCTACACCTTC.

This chain uses TRBV18 with TRBJ2-3; no firm D call. Germline CDR1 is KGHSH and CDR2 is LQKENI. Trimming shortened V by 4 bases and J by 0 bases, and 5 bases separated the two germline ends. The CDR3 consists of 13 residues. The CDR3 sequence: CASSQPSTDTQYF. DNA of the CDR3: TGTGCCAGCTCACAGCCCAGCACAGATACGCAGTATTTT.

The chain recombines TRBV13 with TRBJ2-7, with D unresolved. Per the germline V gene, CDR1 is PRHDT and CDR2 is FYEKMQ (reference sequence). Trimming cost V 2 bases and J 3 bases, with 5 bases left between them. This CDR3 has 12 residues. CDR3 in amino acids: CASSLRRYEQYF. The CDR3 DNA follows: TGTGCCAGCAGCTTAAGACGCTACGAGCAGTACTTC. The variable domain in full, with the rest retrieved from reference TRBV13 and TRBJ2-7, is AAGVIQSPRHLIKEKRETATLKCYPIPRHDTVYWYQQGPGQDPQFLISFYEKMQSDKGSIPDRFSAQQFSDYHSELNMSSLELGDSALYFCASSLRRYEQYFGPGTRLTVT.

J is TRBJ2-3 and V is TRBV2; D gene ambiguous. The ends were cut back, 7 bases at V and 0 bases at J, with 8 bases in the middle. This CDR3 has 13 amino acids. CDR1 is SNHLY, CDR2 FYNNEI, per germline. The CDR3 loop reads CASTKDSTDTQYF. The CDR3 nucleotides read TGTGCCAGCACTAAGGACAGCACAGATACGCAGTATTTT.

V gene TRBV10-3 combines with J gene TRBJ2-2; 8 nucleotides align to TRBD1. The germline V gene encodes CDR1 ENHRY and CDR2 SYGVKD. This CDR3 is 14 amino acids long. Unmatched junction bases numbered 7, after V lost 6 bases and J lost 7 bases. The DNA of the CDR3 is TGTGCCATCAGAGGACAGGGTTCGAACGGGGAGCTGTTTTTT. Translating it yields CAIRGQGSNGELFF.

The CDR3, as DNA: TGTGCCAGCGGACTAGCGGGAGCGGCCCCCGAGCAGTACTTC. Its protein product is CASGLAGAAPEQYF. The rearrangement links TRBV6-6 to TRBJ2-7, with TRBD2 identical over 13 bases. The CDR3 contains 14 residues. Looked up from germline, CDR1 is MNHNY and CDR2 is SVGAGI (reference sequence). J gave up 6 bases and V 8 bases, and 7 bases lay outside the gene matches.

The V gene is TRBV19, the J gene TRBJ2-7; a weak D match, TRBD1 (5 bases). V dropped 1 base and J dropped 1 base, with 11 bases sitting between them. CDR3 size: 15 residues. The germline gives CDR1 LNHDA, CDR2 SQIVND (reference sequence). CDR3 sequence: CASSIAGYRSYEQYF. The DNA for the CDR3 is TGTGCCAGTAGTATAGCAGGGTATCGGTCCTACGAGCAGTACTTC.

The CDR3 protein is CAISESISDGELFF. The CDR3 DNA reads TGTGCCATCAGTGAGTCGATTAGCGACGGGGAGCTGTTTTTT. The chain joins TRBV10-3 to TRBJ2-2; D possibly corresponds to TRBD2 (5 bases). V was shortened by 0 bases and J by 7 bases, with 9 bases between the two germline ends. CDR1 and CDR2 from the germline V gene are ENHRY and SYGVKD. The CDR3 loop spans 14 amino acids.

This chain links TRBV13 with TRBJ2-1, with 16 bases fitting TRBD2. CDR3 length equals 20 residues. V shed 4 bases, J shed 0 bases, and the junction held 9 bases outside the gene matches. Germline V gene data show CDR1 as PRHDT and CDR2 as FYEKMQ (reference sequence). The DNA of the CDR3 is TGTGCCAGCAGCTCAAGGGGGACTAGCGGGAGGGCTAGCTCCTACAATGAGCAGTTCTTC. It codes for CASSSRGTSGRASSYNEQFF.

The chain couples TRBV29-1 to TRBJ2-3, with TRBD1 matching 9 bases. The CDR3 covers 17 residues. With V trimmed by 4 bases and J by 2 bases, 13 bases remained unmatched. Germline V lookup: CDR1 SQVTM, CDR2 ANQGSEA. CDR3 nucleotides: TGCAGCGTTGGAAGGGGACAGGGCGGTGGGTACACAGATACGCAGTATTTT. Its translation is CSVGRGQGGGYTDTQYF.

The chain links TRBV19 to TRBJ2-1; D possibly uses TRBD1 or TRBD2 (5 bases each). Looked up from germline, CDR1 is LNHDA and CDR2 is SQIVND (reference sequence). CDR3 length: 17 amino acids. Trimming cost V 1 base and J 4 bases, with 17 bases left between them. The CDR3 nucleotides are TGTGCCAGTAGTATAGCCCCAGGGAGAGGGCAATACAATGAGCAGTTCTTC. Its protein is CASSIAPGRGQYNEQFF.

The CDR3 DNA sequence: TGTGCCAGCAGCTATAGGGGGTTAGAGACCCAGTACTTC. Translated: CASSYRGLETQYF. The rearrangement links TRBV7-9 to TRBJ2-5; possibly TRBD1 for D (6 bases). Trimming pared 4 bases from V and 4 bases from J, leaving 10 bases between. The length of the CDR3 is 13 residues. Germline V CDR1 and CDR2: SEHNR, FQNEAQ (reference sequence).

This chain links TRBV29-1 with TRBJ2-3, with 14 bases identical to TRBD2. Trimming took 6 bases from V and 4 from J; bases not matched to a gene: 12. From germline, CDR1 is SQVTM and CDR2 ANQGSEA. The CDR3 loop spans 17 amino acids. The CDR3 DNA follows: TGCAGCGTCGCACGACTAGCGGGAGGGCTGGTGGCAGATACGCAGTATTTT. This sequence encodes CSVARLAGGLVADTQYF.

The rearrangement joins TRBV28 to TRBJ2-7; D is tentatively TRBD1 or TRBD2 (6 bases each). Looked up from germline, CDR1 is MDHEN and CDR2 is SYDVKM. The CDR3 runs 12 residues. Trimming shortened V by 11 bases and J by 7 bases, and 18 bases separated the two germline ends. The CDR3 protein is CASGGGFREQYF. The CDR3 coding sequence is TGTGCCTCCGGGGGCGGCTTCAGGGAGCAGTACTTC.

The V gene is TRBV28, the J gene TRBJ1-2; D unclear. The germline gives CDR1 MDHEN, CDR2 SYDVKM. The germline V and J ends were trimmed by 5 bases and 8 bases, with 9 bases remaining between them. The CDR3 runs to 11 residues. The CDR3 DNA follows: TGTGCCAGCAGTAATGGATACGGCTACACCTTC. This gives the protein CASSNGYGYTF.

The chain links TRBV28 to TRBJ2-3; 9 bases are a match to TRBD1. Germline CDR1 is MDHEN and CDR2 is SYDVKM. V was pared by 7 bases and J by 4 bases, with 9 bases of the junction left unmatched. CDR3 size: 15 residues. The CDR3 DNA is TGTGCCAGCAAACCGGGACAGGGAGGATCAGATACGCAGTATTTT. Translated: CASKPGQGGSDTQYF.

The CDR3 here is CAWSETYNEQFF. The CDR3 coding sequence is TGTGCCTGGAGTGAGACTTACAATGAGCAGTTCTTC. The chain combines TRBV30 with TRBJ2-1; no clear D. Trimming pared 1 base from V and 4 bases from J, leaving 5 bases between. The germline V gene has CDR1 GTSNPN and CDR2 SVGIG (reference sequence). The CDR3 extends over 12 amino acids.